A single sample gave rise to the 16 T cell receptor beta chains below, sequenced in a study of technical replicates of blood from several donors (TCRdb year 2017). The library was obtained by the immunoSEQ multiplex PCR assay. TCRdb limited this immuneACCESS table to in-frame rearrangements with V and J called. A share of clones is missing; checked studies link under half to unresolved V genes, and the rest is unexplained. The sample table holds roughly 79,000 clones, of which roughly nine tenths were seen once. The ten largest clones represent 0.3% to 0.4% of the sample. Material: T cells isolated from PBMCs. The source is a human donor in good health. Some clones in this sample may be carry-over from other donors' samples.

This chain uses TRBV18 with TRBJ1-2; 8 bases map to TRBD1. Germline trimming cut 2 bases from V and 6 bases from J; bases unmatched to any gene: 11. CDR1 is KGHSH and CDR2 is LQKENI in the germline V gene. This CDR3 has 16 residues. The CDR3 nucleotides read TGTGCCAGCTCACCAAAGATTAAGACAGGGGAGCATGGCTACACCTTC. Translated: CASSPKIKTGEHGYTF.

Comments on this clone: One end of the junction is discordant with germline, which a read error may explain. V is TRBV7-2 and J is TRBJ1-6, with D possibly TRBD1 on 6 matching bases. Germline CDR1 and CDR2: SGHTA and FQGNSA. This CDR3 region has 14 residues. The CDR3 spells CVSTLGGANSPLHF. CDR3 DNA sequence: TGTGTCAGCACCCTGGGGGGGGCGAATTCACCCCTCCACTTT.

V and J are TRBV7-9 and TRBJ1-2, with D possibly being TRBD1 (5 bases). V lost 6 bases, J lost 4 bases, and 15 bases lay in between. In germline, CDR1 is SEHNR, CDR2 FQNEAQ (reference sequence). This CDR3 has 14 residues. CDR3 bases: TGTGCCAGCAGTCCATCGACAGAACTCTATGGCTACACCTTC. This translates into CASSPSTELYGYTF.

The chain combines TRBV7-9 with TRBJ2-7, with D unresolved. In germline, CDR1 is SEHNR, CDR2 FQNEAQ (reference sequence). The CDR3 is 13 amino acids. V was pared by 2 bases and J by 3 bases, with 8 bases between. The CDR3 DNA reads as TGTGCCAGCAGCTTAAGCTCCCACTACGAGCAGTACTTC. Translated: CASSLSSHYEQYF.

This chain joins TRBV7-2 and TRBJ1-1, with D maybe TRBD1 (5 bases). From germline, CDR1 is SGHTA and CDR2 FQGNSA. V was pared by 0 bases and J by 1 base, with 12 bases between. The CDR3 covers 16 residues. CDR3 in DNA: TGTGCCAGCAGCTTAGCGTCCGACAGTAGGAACACTGAAGCTTTCTTT. It translates to CASSLASDSRNTEAFF. Full variable domain (missing parts from reference TRBV7-2 and TRBJ1-1): GAGVSQSPSNKVTEKGKDVELRCDPISGHTALYWYRQSLGQGLEFLIYFQGNSAPDKSGLPSDRFSAERTGGSVSTLTIQRTQQEDSAVYLCASSLASDSRNTEAFFGQGTRLTVV.

The CDR3 reads CASSLDPSTGTQETQYF. Here the CDR3 DNA reads TGTGCCAGCAGCTTAGACCCCTCGACAGGGACCCAAGAGACCCAGTACTTC. This chain uses TRBV7-9 with TRBJ2-5; the match to TRBD1 covers 7 bases. Germline CDR1 reads SEHNR; CDR2 reads FQNEAQ (reference sequence). This CDR3 has 17 residues. V was clipped by 1 base and J by 1 base; unmatched bases: 9.

The V and J genes are TRBV28 and TRBJ1-5; 11 nucleotides line up with TRBD1. Germline V lookup: CDR1 MDHEN, CDR2 SYDVKM. This CDR3 region has 15 residues. The J segment lost 6 bases and the V segment lost 3 bases, leaving 4 bases of the junction unmatched. CDR3 DNA: TGTGCCAGCAGTTTGGACAGGGGGCGAGGTCAGCCCCAGCATTTT. This sequence encodes CASSLDRGRGQPQHF. The whole variable domain, remainder taken from reference TRBV28 and TRBJ1-5, is DVKVTQSSRYLVKRTGEKVFLECVQDMDHENMFWYRQDPGLGLRLIYFSYDVKMKEKGDIPEGYSVSREKKERFSLILESASTNQTSMYLCASSLDRGRGQPQHFGDGTRLSIL.

This rearrangement joins TRBV15 to TRBJ2-1; 8 nucleotides match TRBD2. The V gene's germline CDR1 is LNHNV and CDR2 YYDKDF (reference sequence). The CDR3 spans 17 residues. Unmatched junction bases numbered 10, after V lost 2 bases and J lost 4 bases. The CDR3 DNA follows: TGTGCCACCAGCAGACCTGTCGTTGGCGGGAGGTACAATGAGCAGTTCTTC. Residues: CATSRPVVGGRYNEQFF. Based on the CDR3 plus reference TRBV15 and TRBJ2-1, the full variable domain is DAMVIQNPRYQVTQFGKPVTLSCSQTLNHNVMYWYQQKSSQAPKLLFHYYDKDFNNEADTPDNFQSRRPNTSFCFLDIRSPGLGDTAMYLCATSRPVVGGRYNEQFFGPGTRLTVL.

CDR3 in amino acids: CAWRSNSYEQYF. DNA for the CDR3: TGTGCCTGGAGGTCTAACTCCTACGAGCAGTACTTC. This rearrangement joins TRBV30 to TRBJ2-7; no firm D call. This CDR3 comprises 12 residues. Germline assignment: CDR1 GTSNPN and CDR2 SVGIG (reference sequence). V lost 3 bases, J lost 0 bases, and 6 bases lay in between.

CDR3 protein: CASGPSGGHTQYF. The DNA for the CDR3 is TGTGCTAGTGGTCCTAGCGGTGGTCATACGCAGTATTTT. This sequence joins TRBV12-5 and TRBJ2-3; 7 nucleotides match TRBD2. Trimming cost V 5 bases and J 7 bases; bases outside gene matches: 6. The CDR3 spans 13 residues. Germline V gives CDR1 LGHNT, CDR2 FRNRAP.

The chain couples TRBV29-1 to TRBJ2-3; D is perhaps TRBD1 (5 bases). V shed 4 bases and J shed 2 bases, with 10 bases lying between them. Germline CDR1 and CDR2: SQVTM and ANQGSEA. This CDR3 comprises 13 residues. The CDR3 here is CSVARATTDTQYF. Here the CDR3 DNA reads TGCAGCGTTGCCAGGGCCACCACAGATACGCAGTATTTT.

The J gene is TRBJ1-2, the V gene TRBV15; D may be TRBD1 (6 bases). V was cut by 0 bases and J by 4 bases, with 9 bases left in between. From germline, CDR1 is LNHNV and CDR2 YYDKDF (reference sequence). CDR3 size: 14 residues. The CDR3 DNA reads TGTGCCACCAGCAGAGATACAGGGTTCTATGGCTACACCTTC. This sequence encodes CATSRDTGFYGYTF. Full variable domain (remainder filled in from reference TRBV15 and TRBJ1-2): DAMVIQNPRYQVTQFGKPVTLSCSQTLNHNVMYWYQQKSSQAPKLLFHYYDKDFNNEADTPDNFQSRRPNTSFCFLDIRSPGLGDTAMYLCATSRDTGFYGYTFGSGTRLTVV.

The V call is TRBV7-9, the J call TRBJ2-1; a weak D match, TRBD2 (6 bases). Per the germline V gene, CDR1 is SEHNR and CDR2 is FQNEAQ (reference sequence). The CDR3 sequence is 14 residues long. V lost 1 base, J lost 4 bases, and 8 bases lay in between. This CDR3 is CASSLGDWYNEQFF. DNA of the CDR3: TGTGCCAGCAGCTTAGGGGACTGGTACAATGAGCAGTTCTTC.

The chain joins TRBV7-8 to TRBJ2-1, with 10 positions matching TRBD2. Germline V gene data show CDR1 as SGHVS and CDR2 as FQNEAQ. V gave up 5 bases and J gave up 3 bases; unmatched junction bases: 4. This CDR3 has 15 amino acids. This CDR3 reads CASSPIAGGYNEQFF. The DNA for the CDR3 is TGTGCCAGCAGCCCAATAGCGGGAGGCTACAATGAGCAGTTCTTC.

This clone was counted a few times. CDR3 amino acids: CASSLQGRGEQFF. DNA of the CDR3: TGTGCCAGCAGCTTGCAGGGGAGAGGTGAGCAGTTCTTC. The chain couples TRBV2 to TRBJ2-1, with D possibly TRBD1 on 6 matching bases. The CDR3 has 13 amino acids. Germline V gene lookup returns CDR1 SNHLY and CDR2 FYNNEI. Trimming stripped 6 bases from V and 9 bases from J, with 15 bases between. The complete variable domain, with remaining parts taken from reference TRBV2 and TRBJ2-1, reads EPEVTQTPSHQVTQMGQEVILRCVPISNHLYFYWYRQILGQKVEFLVSFYNNEISEKSEIFDDQFSVERPDGSNFTLKIRSTKLEDSAMYFCASSLQGRGEQFFGPGTRLTVL.

The V and J genes are TRBV7-9 and TRBJ1-5; D is unresolved. CDR1 is SEHNR and CDR2 is FQNEAQ in the germline V gene (reference sequence). Trimming pared 1 base from V and 7 bases from J, leaving 11 bases between. This CDR3 comprises 14 residues. CDR3 in amino acids: CASSLGGGVQPQHF. The DNA for the CDR3 is TGTGCCAGCAGCTTAGGTGGCGGGGTCCAGCCCCAGCATTTT.